The next 9 T cell receptor beta chains were all read from a single sample in a study of OX40 agonist ivuxolimab in advanced cancers. Some clones are missing from TCRdb's copy, which holds only in-frame ones; the method was immunoSEQ multiplex PCR. Of 65,000 to 90,000 clones listed, 92% are singletons. The sample was CD4+ or CD8+ T cells sorted from blood, taken in a trial of the OX40 agonist ivuxolimab. These receptors were obtained from an adult with an advanced solid tumor such as melanoma, head and neck, liver or kidney cancer.

The chain employs TRBV9 and TRBJ2-7, with TRBD2 as a possible D gene (6 bases). With 3 bases removed from V and 5 bases from J, the gap between germline ends came to 15 bases. The germline V gene encodes CDR1 SGDLS and CDR2 YYNGEE. The CDR3 is 14 amino acids. CDR3 sequence (DNA): TGTGCCAGCAGCGCCGGGGGTACGGGAGACGAGCAGTACTTC. Its translation is CASSAGGTGDEQYF.

The chain has TRBV6-5 and TRBJ2-1, with a tentative D call TRBD1 (6 bases). The CDR3 is 13 residues long. Germline CDR1 reads MNHEY; CDR2 reads SVGAGI. Between the trimmed V and J ends, which lost 4 bases and 3 bases, there was a span of 7 bases. The CDR3 loop is CASSWDNYNEQFF. The DNA for the CDR3 is TGTGCCAGCAGTTGGGACAACTACAATGAGCAGTTCTTC.

V gene TRBV29-1 combines with J gene TRBJ2-2, with TRBD1 matching over 8 bases. Germline V gene sequence: CDR1 SQVTM, CDR2 ANQGSEA. This CDR3 region has 15 residues. Germline trimming cut 4 bases from V and 3 bases from J; bases unmatched to any gene: 7. The CDR3 DNA is TGCAGCGTTGTGGGAGGACAGGGCGACACCGGGGAGCTGTTTTTT. It specifies CSVVGGQGDTGELFF.

This clone was detected once. The rearrangement joins TRBV10-2 to TRBJ1-6; TRBD1 is a possible D gene (5 bases). The CDR3 is 16 residues long. The germline gives CDR1 WSHSY, CDR2 SAAADI. The V and J ends lost 1 base and 6 bases respectively, with 13 bases between them. CDR3 region: CASSELGVPSNSPLHF. For the CDR3, the DNA is TGCGCCAGCAGTGAGTTGGGGGTCCCTTCTAATTCACCCCTCCACTTT.

This clone was observed a single time. The chain carries TRBV19 and TRBJ2-1; TRBD1 agrees at 7 bases. The CDR3 consists of 14 residues. Germline V gene sequence: CDR1 LNHDA, CDR2 SQIVND (reference sequence). V trimming: 6 bases; J trimming: 14 bases; junction bases outside the gene matches: 16. CDR3 in amino acids: CASRPTFIGDRKFF. CDR3 DNA sequence: TGTGCCAGTAGACCCACGTTCATAGGGGACAGAAAGTTCTTC.

This clone was observed a handful of times. The genes are TRBV10-1 and TRBJ2-7; TRBD1 matches at 8 bases. Germline CDR1 reads WNHNN; CDR2 reads SYGVQD (reference sequence). V lost 1 base to trimming and J lost 7 bases; unmatched junction nucleotides: 9. CDR3 size: 15 residues. The CDR3, as DNA: TGCGCCAGCAGTGAGTTCGGACAGGGATACGGGGAGCAGTACTTC. Translation: CASSEFGQGYGEQYF.

This clone has a single count. The chain couples TRBV6-4 to TRBJ2-3, with 7 bases fitting TRBD2. Germline loops: CDR1 MRHNA, CDR2 SNTAGT. This CDR3 region has 15 residues. J was trimmed by 3 bases and V by 3 bases; bases with no gene match: 6. The CDR3: CASSEFGGSTDTQYF. CDR3 bases: TGTGCCAGCAGTGAATTCGGGGGGTCAACAGATACGCAGTATTTT.

The chain uses TRBV4-1 and TRBJ2-3; 8 bases agree with TRBD2. Germline loops: CDR1 MGHRA, CDR2 YSYEKL. J gave up 5 bases and V 4 bases, and 11 bases lay outside the gene matches. This CDR3 contains 16 residues. The CDR3 bases are TGCGCCAGCAGCCCGTCCGGGGGGGCGGAGGTAGATACGCAGTATTTT. It codes for CASSPSGGAEVDTQYF.

This sequence joins TRBV6-4 and TRBJ1-2; TRBD1 matches at 8 bases. The CDR3 is made up of 14 amino acids. J lost 8 bases, V lost 4 bases, and 9 bases had no gene match. Germline V gives CDR1 MRHNA, CDR2 SNTAGT. The CDR3 coding sequence is TGTGCCAGCAGTGCGACAGGGGAACACAACGGCTACACCTTC. It encodes CASSATGEHNGYTF.